Shown below are 15 T cell receptor beta chains from a single sample sequenced in a study of blood T cell repertoires in COVID-19. TCRdb's copy holds only in-frame clones and misses some; the assay was immunoSEQ multiplex PCR. The sample records approximately 290,000 clones, 70% to 90% being singletons. Sequencing was carried out using PBMCs or T cells enriched from blood (not recorded which). These receptors were taken from a woman aged 25 to 45 who had recovered from COVID-19.

V is TRBV18 and J is TRBJ1-3; D unclear. CDR3 size: 15 residues. The V gene's germline CDR1 is KGHSH and CDR2 LQKENI. The ends were cut back, 4 bases at V and 0 bases at J, with 10 bases in the middle. In DNA form, the CDR3 reads TGTGCCAGCTCACTCTCGGGTCCCTCTGGAAACACCATATATTTT. It specifies CASSLSGPSGNTIYF.

The CDR3 loop reads CASSHRLAGVYEQYF. The CDR3 nucleotides read TGTGCCAGCAGCCACCGACTAGCGGGGGTCTACGAGCAGTACTTC. The chain uses TRBV7-8 and TRBJ2-7; the match to TRBD2 covers 12 bases. Looked up from germline, CDR1 is SGHVS and CDR2 is FQNEAQ. Unmatched junction bases numbered 5, after V lost 5 bases and J lost 3 bases. This CDR3 comprises 15 residues.

This chain links TRBV5-1 with TRBJ2-7, with 10 bases matching TRBD1. The CDR3 contains 14 residues. Germline V gives CDR1 SGHRS, CDR2 YFSETQ. The ends lost 4 bases at V and 5 bases at J; junction bases unmatched: 6. The CDR3 nucleotides are TGCGCCAGCAGCCCTGGACAGGGGGTCCACGAGCAGTACTTC. This translates into CASSPGQGVHEQYF.

The chain couples TRBV6-1 to TRBJ1-2; a possible D gene is TRBD1 (5 bases). The V gene's germline CDR1 is MNHNS and CDR2 SASEGT. V shed 1 base and J shed 9 bases, with 12 bases lying between them. The CDR3 sequence is 13 residues long. CDR3 loop: CASSEVRQQSYTF. The CDR3 DNA sequence: TGTGCCAGCAGTGAAGTCAGACAGCAGAGCTACACCTTC.

The rearrangement joins TRBV30 to TRBJ2-1; 13 nucleotides align to TRBD2. With 2 bases clipped from V and 8 bases from J, the junction kept 6 bases outside the gene matches. CDR1 is GTSNPN and CDR2 is SVGIG in the germline V gene (reference sequence). The CDR3 length is 15 residues. The CDR3 loop is CAWSSGTSGIDEQFF. CDR3 bases: TGTGCCTGGAGTAGCGGGACTAGCGGGATAGATGAGCAGTTCTTC.

The DNA of the CDR3 is TGTGCCAGCAGAAGGGACAGGGGATCCTACGAGCAGTACTTC. Protein sequence: CASRRDRGSYEQYF. This chain links TRBV2 with TRBJ2-7; 10 nucleotides agree with TRBD1. V was clipped by 6 bases and J by 1 base; unmatched bases: 3. This CDR3 region has 14 residues. CDR1 SNHLY and CDR2 FYNNEI come from the germline V gene.

This clone was picked up one time. V is TRBV5-3 and J is TRBJ2-5, with 9 bases aligning to TRBD2. TRBV5-3 is identified as an open reading frame with a role that is uncertain. The CDR3 has 16 amino acids. V shed 0 bases, J shed 2 bases, and the junction held 5 bases outside the gene matches. Here the CDR3 DNA reads TGTGCCAGAAGCTTGGAGGGACTAGCAGGGCAAGAGACCCAGTACTTC. It specifies CARSLEGLAGQETQYF.

This chain uses TRBV5-1 with TRBJ2-1; D may be TRBD2 (5 bases). The germline CDR1 and CDR2 sequences are SGHRS and YFSETQ. The CDR3 is 14 residues long. V lost 1 base and J 8 bases, leaving 13 bases between the germline ends. This CDR3 reads CASSLRVTTDEQFF. In DNA form, the CDR3 reads TGCGCCAGCAGCTTGAGAGTGACTACCGATGAGCAGTTCTTC.

Only a few counts were recorded for this clone. This sequence joins TRBV6-6 and TRBJ1-5; 8 bases line up with TRBD1. Germline trimming cut 4 bases from V and 3 bases from J; bases unmatched to any gene: 5. The CDR3 is 15 residues long. Germline assignment: CDR1 MNHNY and CDR2 SVGAGI (reference sequence). The CDR3 protein is CASSFGTGTNQPQHF. CDR3 in DNA: TGTGCCAGCAGTTTCGGGACAGGCACCAATCAGCCCCAGCATTTT.

The CDR3 DNA follows: TGTGCCAGCAGTGACAGGGGGCCAGACGTTAGCAATCAGCCCCAGCATTTT. It specifies CASSDRGPDVSNQPQHF. The chain uses TRBV6-1 and TRBJ1-5; 8 nucleotides align to TRBD1. The germline gives CDR1 MNHNS, CDR2 SASEGT. Unmatched junction bases numbered 7, after V lost 3 bases and J lost 0 bases. The CDR3 covers 17 residues.

V is TRBV14 and J is TRBJ1-6; D remains ambiguous. CDR3 length: 13 residues. From germline, CDR1 is SGHDN and CDR2 FVKESK. Between the trimmed V and J ends, which lost 7 bases and 8 bases, there was a span of 12 bases. The chain's CDR3 is CASTPRLDSPLHF. CDR3 in DNA: TGTGCCAGCACACCGCGTCTGGATTCACCCCTCCACTTT.

This clone was picked up a small number of times. The genes are TRBV5-1 and TRBJ2-3, with 8 bases lining up with TRBD2. The germline gives CDR1 SGHRS, CDR2 YFSETQ. The CDR3 has 18 residues. J gave up 7 bases and V 2 bases, and 18 bases lay outside the gene matches. The CDR3, as DNA: TGCGCCAGCAGCTTTAGGGGACTTACAGCGGGGGTTTTGAATACGCAGTATTTT. As protein: CASSFRGLTAGVLNTQYF.

The V and J genes are TRBV6-5 and TRBJ2-7; 8 bases agree with TRBD2. Germline values: CDR1 MNHEY, CDR2 SVGAGI. The CDR3 spans 16 residues. The V gene end was trimmed by 0 bases and the J gene end by 1 base; junction bases not matched to a gene: 5. The CDR3 loop reads CASSYSTGGKSYEQYF. CDR3 sequence (DNA): TGTGCCAGCAGTTACTCGACGGGGGGGAAATCCTACGAGCAGTACTTC.

The V and J genes are TRBV9 and TRBJ2-1; 8 bases agree with TRBD1. The CDR3 sequence is 12 residues long. Germline V CDR1 and CDR2: SGDLS, YYNGEE. With V trimmed by 3 bases and J by 8 bases, 1 base remained unmatched. CDR3 in amino acids: CASSGQGYEQFF. The CDR3 DNA is TGTGCCAGCAGCGGACAGGGGTATGAGCAGTTCTTC. Together with reference TRBV9 and TRBJ2-1, the CDR3 gives the full variable domain: DSGVTQTPKHLITATGQRVTLRCSPRSGDLSVYWYQQSLDQGLQFLIQYYNGEERAKGNILERFSAQQFPDLHSELNLSSLELGDSALYFCASSGQGYEQFFGPGTRLTVL.

This clone occurred many times. The genes are TRBV6-1 and TRBJ2-3; the D gene is possibly TRBD2 (5 bases). Deletions cut 3 bases from V and 2 bases from J, with 12 bases between. In germline, CDR1 is MNHNS, CDR2 SASEGT. The CDR3 spans 15 residues. The CDR3 sequence is CASSDVAGFTDTQYF. The CDR3, as DNA: TGTGCCAGCAGTGACGTGGCGGGCTTCACAGATACGCAGTATTTT.